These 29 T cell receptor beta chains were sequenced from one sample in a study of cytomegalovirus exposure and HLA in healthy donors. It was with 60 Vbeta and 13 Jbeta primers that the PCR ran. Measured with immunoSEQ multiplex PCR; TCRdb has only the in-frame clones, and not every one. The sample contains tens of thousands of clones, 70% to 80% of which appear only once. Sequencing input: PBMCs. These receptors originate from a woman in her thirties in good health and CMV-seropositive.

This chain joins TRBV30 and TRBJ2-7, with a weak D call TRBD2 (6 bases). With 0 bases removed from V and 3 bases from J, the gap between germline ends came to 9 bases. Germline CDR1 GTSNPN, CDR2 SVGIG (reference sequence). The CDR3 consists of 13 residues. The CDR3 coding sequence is TGTGCCTGGAGTGTAGGGGACTTCTACGAGCAGTACTTC. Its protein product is CAWSVGDFYEQYF.

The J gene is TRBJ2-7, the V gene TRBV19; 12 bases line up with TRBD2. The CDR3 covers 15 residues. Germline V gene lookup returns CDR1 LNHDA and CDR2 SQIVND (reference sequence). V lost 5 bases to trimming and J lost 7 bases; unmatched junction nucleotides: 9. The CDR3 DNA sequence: TGTGCCAGTAGTGTTCTCGGACTAGCGGGGTGGGAGCAGTACTTC. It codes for CASSVLGLAGWEQYF.

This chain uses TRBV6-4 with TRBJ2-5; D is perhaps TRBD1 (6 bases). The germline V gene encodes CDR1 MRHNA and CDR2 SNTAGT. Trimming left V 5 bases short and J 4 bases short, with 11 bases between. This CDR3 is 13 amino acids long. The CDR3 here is CASSYRVGETQYF. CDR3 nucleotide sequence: TGTGCCAGCAGTTACAGGGTTGGAGAGACCCAGTACTTC.

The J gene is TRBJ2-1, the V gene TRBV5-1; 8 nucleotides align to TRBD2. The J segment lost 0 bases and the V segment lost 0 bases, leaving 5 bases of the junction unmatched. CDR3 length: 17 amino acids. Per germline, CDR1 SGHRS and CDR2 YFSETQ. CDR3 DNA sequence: TGCGCCAGCAGCTTGGGGAAGAGCGGGAGCTCCTACAATGAGCAGTTCTTC. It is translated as CASSLGKSGSSYNEQFF.

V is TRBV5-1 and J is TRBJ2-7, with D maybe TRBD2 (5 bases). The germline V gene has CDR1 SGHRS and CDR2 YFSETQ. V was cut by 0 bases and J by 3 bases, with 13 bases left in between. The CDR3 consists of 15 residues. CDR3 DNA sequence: TGCGCCAGCAGCTTGGCGAGGGTGACATTCTACGAGCAGTACTTC. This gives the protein CASSLARVTFYEQYF.

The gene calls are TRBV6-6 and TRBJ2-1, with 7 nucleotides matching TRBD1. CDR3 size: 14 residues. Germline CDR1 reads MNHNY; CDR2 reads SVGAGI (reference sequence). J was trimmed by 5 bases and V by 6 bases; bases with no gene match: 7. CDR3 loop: CASSEDRQNNEQFF. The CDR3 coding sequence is TGTGCCAGCAGCGAGGACAGGCAGAACAATGAGCAGTTCTTC.

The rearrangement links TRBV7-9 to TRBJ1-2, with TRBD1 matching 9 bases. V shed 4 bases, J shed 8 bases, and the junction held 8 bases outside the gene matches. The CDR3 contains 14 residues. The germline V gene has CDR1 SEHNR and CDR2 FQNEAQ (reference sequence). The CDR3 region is CASSSRTGDYGYTF. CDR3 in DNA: TGTGCCAGCAGCTCCCGGACAGGGGATTACGGCTACACCTTC.

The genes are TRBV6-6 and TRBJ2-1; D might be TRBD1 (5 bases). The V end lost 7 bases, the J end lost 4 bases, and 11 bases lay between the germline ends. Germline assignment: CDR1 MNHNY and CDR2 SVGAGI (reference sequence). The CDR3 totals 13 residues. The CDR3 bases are TGTGCCAGCACCACCGGACATTACAATGAGCAGTTCTTC. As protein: CASTTGHYNEQFF.

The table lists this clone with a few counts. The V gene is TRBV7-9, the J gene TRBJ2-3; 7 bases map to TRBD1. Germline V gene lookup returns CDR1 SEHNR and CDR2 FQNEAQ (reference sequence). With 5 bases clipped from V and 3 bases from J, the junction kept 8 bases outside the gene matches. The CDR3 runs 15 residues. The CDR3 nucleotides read TGTGCCAGCAGCCTAGACGGACAGGTTACAGATACGCAGTATTTT. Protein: CASSLDGQVTDTQYF. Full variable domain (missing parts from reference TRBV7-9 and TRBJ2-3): DTGVSQNPRHKITKRGQNVTFRCDPISEHNRLYWYRQTLGQGPEFLTYFQNEAQLEKSRLLSDRFSAERPKGSFSTLEIQRTEQGDSAMYLCASSLDGQVTDTQYFGPGTRLTVL.

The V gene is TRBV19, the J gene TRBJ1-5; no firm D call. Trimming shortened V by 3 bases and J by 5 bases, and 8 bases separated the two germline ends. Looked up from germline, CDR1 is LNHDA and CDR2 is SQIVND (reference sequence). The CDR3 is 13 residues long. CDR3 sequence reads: CASSIRMDQPQHF. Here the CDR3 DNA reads TGTGCCAGTAGTATCAGGATGGATCAGCCCCAGCATTTT.

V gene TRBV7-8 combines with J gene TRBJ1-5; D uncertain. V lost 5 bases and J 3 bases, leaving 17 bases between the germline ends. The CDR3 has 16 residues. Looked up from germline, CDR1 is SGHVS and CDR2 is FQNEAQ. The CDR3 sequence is CASSADRVSPNQPQHF. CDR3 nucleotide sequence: TGTGCCAGCAGCGCAGACCGGGTCTCCCCCAATCAGCCCCAGCATTTT. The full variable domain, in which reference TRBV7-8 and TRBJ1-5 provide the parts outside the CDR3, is GAGVSQSPRYKVAKRGQDVALRCDPISGHVSLFWYQQALGQGPEFLTYFQNEAQLDKSGLPSDRFFAERPEGSVSTLKIQRTQQEDSAVYLCASSADRVSPNQPQHFGDGTRLSIL.

CDR3 sequence (DNA): TGTGCCAGCACGCTTGCGGGGGCGAATTCACCCCTCCACTTT. Amino acids: CASTLAGANSPLHF. This rearrangement joins TRBV28 to TRBJ1-6, with a weak D call TRBD1 (6 bases). The CDR3 has 14 residues. From germline, CDR1 is MDHEN and CDR2 SYDVKM. Trimming took 7 bases from V and 7 from J, leaving 14 bases between them. The full variable domain, rest sourced from reference TRBV28 and TRBJ1-6, is DVKVTQSSRYLVKRTGEKVFLECVQDMDHENMFWYRQDPGLGLRLIYFSYDVKMKEKGDIPEGYSVSREKKERFSLILESASTNQTSMYLCASTLAGANSPLHFGNGTRLTVT.

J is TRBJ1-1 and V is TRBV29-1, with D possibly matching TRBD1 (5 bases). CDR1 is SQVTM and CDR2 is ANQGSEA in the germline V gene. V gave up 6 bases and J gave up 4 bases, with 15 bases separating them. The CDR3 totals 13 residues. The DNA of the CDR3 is TGCAGCGTCGGAGCGGGGCTTGTCACTGAAGCTTTCTTT. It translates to CSVGAGLVTEAFF.

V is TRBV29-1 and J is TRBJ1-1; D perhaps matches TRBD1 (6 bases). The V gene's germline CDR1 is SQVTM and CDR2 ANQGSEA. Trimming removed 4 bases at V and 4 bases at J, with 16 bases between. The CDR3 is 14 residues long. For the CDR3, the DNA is TGCAGCGTTGTAAGGACAGCTGAGGGCACTGAAGCTTTCTTT. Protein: CSVVRTAEGTEAFF.

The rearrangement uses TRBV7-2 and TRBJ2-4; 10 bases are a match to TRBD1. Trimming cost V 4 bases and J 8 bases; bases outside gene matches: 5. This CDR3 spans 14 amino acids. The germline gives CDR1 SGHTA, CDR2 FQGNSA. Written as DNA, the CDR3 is TGTGCCAGCAGCTCAGGGACAGGGGCGGACATTCAGTACTTC. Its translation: CASSSGTGADIQYF.

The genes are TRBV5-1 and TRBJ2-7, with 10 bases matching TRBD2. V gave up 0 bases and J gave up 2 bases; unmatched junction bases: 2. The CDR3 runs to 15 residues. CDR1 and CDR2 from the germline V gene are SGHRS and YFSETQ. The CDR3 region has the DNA TGCGCCAGCAGCTTGGGGACTAGCGGTACCTACGAGCAGTACTTC. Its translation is CASSLGTSGTYEQYF.

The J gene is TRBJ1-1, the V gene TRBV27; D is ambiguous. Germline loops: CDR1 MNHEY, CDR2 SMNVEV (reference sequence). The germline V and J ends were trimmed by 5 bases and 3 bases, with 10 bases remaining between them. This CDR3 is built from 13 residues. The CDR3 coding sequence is TGTGCCAGCAGTCTTTCGGGAGACACTGAAGCTTTCTTT. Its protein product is CASSLSGDTEAFF.

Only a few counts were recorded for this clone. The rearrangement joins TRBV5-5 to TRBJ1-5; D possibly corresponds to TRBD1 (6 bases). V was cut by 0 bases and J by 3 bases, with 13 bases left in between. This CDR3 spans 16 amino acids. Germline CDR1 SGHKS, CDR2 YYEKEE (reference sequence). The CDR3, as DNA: TGTGCCAGCAGCTTGGTAGTGAGGACAGACAATCAGCCCCAGCATTTT. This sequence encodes CASSLVVRTDNQPQHF.

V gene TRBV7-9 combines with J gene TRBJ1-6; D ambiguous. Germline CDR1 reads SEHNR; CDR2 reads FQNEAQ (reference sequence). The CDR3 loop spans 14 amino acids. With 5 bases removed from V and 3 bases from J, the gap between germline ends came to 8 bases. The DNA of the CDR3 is TGTGCCAGCAGCGTAACTGACTATAATTCACCCCTCCACTTT. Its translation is CASSVTDYNSPLHF.

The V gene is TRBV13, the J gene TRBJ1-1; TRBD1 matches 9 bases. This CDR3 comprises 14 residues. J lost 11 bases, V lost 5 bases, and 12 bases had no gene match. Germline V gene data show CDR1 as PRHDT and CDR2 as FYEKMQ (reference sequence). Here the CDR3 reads CASSTWGQGAAAFF. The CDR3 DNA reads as TGTGCCAGCAGCACCTGGGGACAGGGCGCTGCGGCTTTCTTT.

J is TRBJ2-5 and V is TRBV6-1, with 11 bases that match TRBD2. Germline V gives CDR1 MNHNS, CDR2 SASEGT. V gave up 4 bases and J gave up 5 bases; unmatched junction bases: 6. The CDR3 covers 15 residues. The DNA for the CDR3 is TGTGCCAGCAGTGCGTCTAGCGGGGGGTCGGAGACCCAGTACTTC. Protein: CASSASSGGSETQYF.

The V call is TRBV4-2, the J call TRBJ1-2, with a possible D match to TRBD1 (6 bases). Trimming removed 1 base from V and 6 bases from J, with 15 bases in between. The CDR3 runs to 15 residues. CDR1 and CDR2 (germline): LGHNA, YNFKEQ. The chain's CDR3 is CASSQAGGALDGYTF. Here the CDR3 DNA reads TGTGCCAGCAGCCAAGCCGGGGGGGCGCTCGATGGCTACACCTTC.

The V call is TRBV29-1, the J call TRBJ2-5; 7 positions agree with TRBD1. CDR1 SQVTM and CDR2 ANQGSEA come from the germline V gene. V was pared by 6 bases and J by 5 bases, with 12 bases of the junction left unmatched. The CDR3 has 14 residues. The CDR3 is CSVLGQVPVETQYF. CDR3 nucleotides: TGCAGCGTCCTAGGACAGGTCCCGGTGGAGACCCAGTACTTC.

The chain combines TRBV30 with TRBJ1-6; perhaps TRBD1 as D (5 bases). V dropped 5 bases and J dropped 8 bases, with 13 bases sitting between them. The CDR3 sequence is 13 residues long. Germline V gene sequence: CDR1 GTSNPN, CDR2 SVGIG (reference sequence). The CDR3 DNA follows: TGTGCCTGGGCGACAGACGGCGATTCACCCCTCCACTTT. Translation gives CAWATDGDSPLHF.

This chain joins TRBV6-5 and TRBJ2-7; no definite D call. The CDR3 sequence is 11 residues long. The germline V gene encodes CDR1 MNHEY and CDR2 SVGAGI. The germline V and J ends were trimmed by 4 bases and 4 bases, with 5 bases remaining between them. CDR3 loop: CASSSRYEQYF. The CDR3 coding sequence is TGTGCCAGCAGTTCGCGTTACGAGCAGTACTTC.

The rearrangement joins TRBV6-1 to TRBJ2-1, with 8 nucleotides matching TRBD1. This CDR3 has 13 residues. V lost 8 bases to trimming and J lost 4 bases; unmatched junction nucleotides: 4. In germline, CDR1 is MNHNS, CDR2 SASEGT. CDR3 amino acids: CASWGQEYNEQFF. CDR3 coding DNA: TGTGCCAGCTGGGGACAGGAATACAATGAGCAGTTCTTC.

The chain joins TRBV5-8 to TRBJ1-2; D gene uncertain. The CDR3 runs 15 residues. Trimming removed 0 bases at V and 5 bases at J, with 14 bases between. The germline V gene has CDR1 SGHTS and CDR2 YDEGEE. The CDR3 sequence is CASSLGSLLWYGYTF. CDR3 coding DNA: TGTGCCAGCAGCTTGGGGAGCCTCCTTTGGTATGGCTACACCTTC. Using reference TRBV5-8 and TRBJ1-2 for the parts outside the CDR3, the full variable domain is EAGVTQSPTHLIKTRGQQATLRCSPISGHTSVYWYQQALGLGLQFLLWYDEGEERNRGNFPPRFSGRQFPNYSSELNVNALELEDSALYLCASSLGSLLWYGYTFGSGTRLTVV.

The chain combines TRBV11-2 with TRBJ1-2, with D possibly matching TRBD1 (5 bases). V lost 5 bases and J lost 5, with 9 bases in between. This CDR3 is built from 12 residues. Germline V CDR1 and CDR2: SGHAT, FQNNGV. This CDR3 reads CASSPGSYGYTF. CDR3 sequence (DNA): TGTGCCAGCAGCCCAGGGTCTTATGGCTACACCTTC.

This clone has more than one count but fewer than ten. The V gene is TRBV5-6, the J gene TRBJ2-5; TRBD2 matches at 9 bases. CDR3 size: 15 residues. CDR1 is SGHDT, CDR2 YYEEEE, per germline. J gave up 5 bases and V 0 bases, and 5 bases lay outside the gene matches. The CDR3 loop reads CASSLGSGGWETQYF. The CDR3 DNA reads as TGTGCCAGCAGCTTGGGTAGCGGGGGCTGGGAGACCCAGTACTTC. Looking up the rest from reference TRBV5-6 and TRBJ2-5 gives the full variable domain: DAGVTQSPTHLIKTRGQQVTLRCSPKSGHDTVSWYQQALGQGPQFIFQYYEEEERQRGNFPDRFSGHQFPNYSSELNVNALLLGDSALYLCASSLGSGGWETQYFGPGTRLLVL.